This T cell receptor (beta chain) was recovered during a study of T cells in Graves' hyperthyroidism and ophthalmopathy. Overall study: It was at initial diagnosis, before any treatment, that peripheral blood was collected. Study findings and constraints: In blood, most of the thyroid clonotypes expanded above 0.001 were also present.

RNA transcripts gave rise to amplified TCR beta CDR3 regions. A set of HTBI primers served as the primers for a first-round RT-PCR of the TCR CDR3. TCRdb ran MiXCR on the multiplex PCR reads and lists one entry per CDR3 protein. The sample holds under 300,000 distinct CDR3 sequences; 13% are singletons and the top ten take about 8%. Comment on this clonotype: Its specificity is not known.

The sample of blood was obtained at first hyperthyroidism diagnosis (before any ophthalmopathy symptoms). V lost 4 bases and J lost 4, with 8 bases in between. The CDR3 is 11 amino acids. Germline CDR1 DFQATT, CDR2 SNEGSKA (reference sequence). The receptor comes from a woman aged 25 to 39 with Graves' hyperthyroidism that later progressed to Graves' ophthalmopathy. This rearrangement joins TRBV20-1 to TRBJ2-7; possibly TRBD1 for D (6 bases). The sample was blood. The CDR3 loop reads CSATQGYEQYF. CDR3 nucleotide sequence: TGCAGTGCTACACAGGGTTACGAGCAGTACTTC.